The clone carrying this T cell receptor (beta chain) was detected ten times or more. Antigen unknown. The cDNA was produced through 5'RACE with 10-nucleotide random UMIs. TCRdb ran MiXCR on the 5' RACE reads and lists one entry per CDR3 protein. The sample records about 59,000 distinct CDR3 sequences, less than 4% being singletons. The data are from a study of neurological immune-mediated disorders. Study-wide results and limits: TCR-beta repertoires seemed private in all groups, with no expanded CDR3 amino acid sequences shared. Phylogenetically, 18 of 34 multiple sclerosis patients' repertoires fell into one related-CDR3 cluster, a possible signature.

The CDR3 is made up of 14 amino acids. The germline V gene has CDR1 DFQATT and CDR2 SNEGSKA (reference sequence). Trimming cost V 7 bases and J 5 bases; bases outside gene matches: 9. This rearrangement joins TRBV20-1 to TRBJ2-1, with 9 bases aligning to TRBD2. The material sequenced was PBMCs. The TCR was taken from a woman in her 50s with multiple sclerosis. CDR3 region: CSVLSGRTHNEQFF. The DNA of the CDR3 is TGCAGTGTTCTTAGCGGGAGAACCCACAATGAGCAGTTCTTC.